Each of the 15 T cell receptor beta chains below was sequenced from the same sample in a study of T cells after yellow fever vaccination. TCRdb fed the 5' RACE reads into MiXCR, producing one record per CDR3 protein. Here the sample spans 150,000 to 200,000 distinct CDR3 sequences, approximately 6.2% being singletons. Sample: CD4+ T cells sorted from PBMCs, taken on the day of the first yellow fever vaccination. These TCRs come from a man in his late teens or twenties who received the YFV17D yellow fever vaccine.

This clonotype was seen at least ten times. The V gene is TRBV3-1, the J gene TRBJ2-7; D unclear. CDR1 is LGHDT, CDR2 YNNKEL, per germline (reference sequence). V lost 8 bases, J lost 1 base, and 3 bases lay in between. The CDR3 is made up of 10 amino acids. The CDR3 sequence: CASGSYEQYF. The CDR3 DNA reads TGTGCCAGCGGTTCCTACGAGCAGTACTTC.

There are many counts of this clonotype. The CDR3 bases are TGTGCCAGCAGCTTTCTCGGGACCGGGGCTAGAGTAACGCAGTATTTT. This translates into CASSFLGTGARVTQYF. This chain links TRBV7-9 with TRBJ2-3, with D possibly called TRBD1 or TRBD2 (5 bases each). The CDR3 is 16 residues long. V lost 3 bases and J lost 9, with 22 bases in between. The germline V gene has CDR1 SEHNR and CDR2 FQNEAQ (reference sequence). The full variable domain, with the rest looked up from reference TRBV7-9 and TRBJ2-3, is DTGVSQNPRHKITKRGQNVTFRCDPISEHNRLYWYRQTLGQGPEFLTYFQNEAQLEKSRLLSDRFSAERPKGSFSTLEIQRTEQGDSAMYLCASSFLGTGARVTQYFGPGTRLTVL.

This clonotype was found many times. V usage is TRBV28 and J usage is TRBJ2-7; D might be TRBD2 (5 bases). The germline CDR1 and CDR2 sequences are MDHEN and SYDVKM. V was shortened by 5 bases and J by 2 bases, with 13 bases between the two germline ends. This CDR3 has 14 residues. The CDR3 here is CASSPPQRTYEQYV. CDR3 DNA: TGTGCCAGCAGTCCCCCACAGCGGACCTACGAGCAGTACGTC.

This clonotype came up a few times. This chain links TRBV5-1 with TRBJ2-1; D unclear. V lost 2 bases and J lost 2, with 8 bases in between. There are 14 residues in the CDR3. Germline V CDR1 and CDR2: SGHRS, YFSETQ. The CDR3 spells CASSFGQTYNEQFF. In DNA, the CDR3 is TGCGCCAGCAGCTTCGGCCAGACCTACAATGAGCAGTTCTTC.

This clonotype was seen ten or more times. The chain recombines TRBV5-1 with TRBJ2-1, with D hard to call. CDR1 SGHRS and CDR2 YFSETQ come from the germline V gene. The ends were cut back, 0 bases at V and 9 bases at J, with 7 bases in the middle. CDR3 length: 12 residues. DNA for the CDR3: TGCGCCAGCAGCTTGGTAACAACTGAGCAGTTCTTC. This encodes CASSLVTTEQFF.

V usage is TRBV5-1 and J usage is TRBJ1-1, with D perhaps matching TRBD1 (5 bases). CDR1 is SGHRS, CDR2 YFSETQ, per germline. The CDR3 extends over 15 amino acids. V lost 3 bases, J lost 1 base, and 13 bases lay in between. Here the CDR3 DNA reads TGCGCCAGCAGCTCCCAACCGGGGGGGAACACTGAAGCTTTCTTT. This sequence encodes CASSSQPGGNTEAFF.

This clonotype was seen many times. This chain connects TRBV7-9 to TRBJ2-2, with 7 bases identical to TRBD1. Germline V CDR1 and CDR2: SEHNR, FQNEAQ (reference sequence). The CDR3 sequence is 15 residues long. J gave up 3 bases and V 4 bases, and 5 bases lay outside the gene matches. The CDR3: CASSSGQSDTGELFF. Written as DNA, the CDR3 is TGTGCCAGCAGCTCGGGACAGTCGGACACCGGGGAGCTGTTTTTT.

This clonotype came up many times. The chain recombines TRBV7-2 with TRBJ2-7, with D perhaps matching TRBD2 (6 bases). This CDR3 is built from 14 residues. Trimming pared 5 bases from V and 2 bases from J, leaving 13 bases between. The germline gives CDR1 SGHTA, CDR2 FQGNSA. The CDR3 DNA reads as TGTGCCAGCAGCCCCCAAGCGGGTCCCTACGAGCAGTACTTC. Translation: CASSPQAGPYEQYF.

This clonotype was found many times. This chain joins TRBV4-3 and TRBJ2-5; tentatively, D is TRBD1 or TRBD2 (5 bases each). Germline CDR1 is LGHNA and CDR2 is YSLEER. The V end was cut by 4 bases, the J end by 4 bases, with 10 bases between. CDR3 length: 13 amino acids. The CDR3 nucleotides read TGCGCCAGCAGCCTTCGGGGCGCAGAGACCCAGTACTTC. It codes for CASSLRGAETQYF.

This clonotype was detected many times. The chain joins TRBV28 to TRBJ2-7; 8 bases agree with TRBD2. The CDR3 has 15 residues. Germline V gene sequence: CDR1 MDHEN, CDR2 SYDVKM. V shed 4 bases, J shed 3 bases, and the junction held 8 bases outside the gene matches. The CDR3 nucleotides read TGTGCCAGCAGTTCCCCTCCGGGGGGGATCTACGAGCAGTACGTC. This sequence encodes CASSSPPGGIYEQYV.

This clonotype has a count of ten or more. J is TRBJ2-3 and V is TRBV7-3; D not certain. Trimming removed 1 base from V and 4 bases from J, with 6 bases in between. CDR1 SGHTA and CDR2 FQGTGA come from the germline V gene. This CDR3 contains 13 residues. CDR3 residues: CASSLNLADTQYF. The CDR3 DNA sequence: TGTGCCAGCAGCTTAAACTTGGCAGATACGCAGTATTTT.

This clonotype was seen a few times. This sequence joins TRBV12-3 or TRBV12-4 and TRBJ1-6; tentatively, D is TRBD1 (5 bases). This CDR3 has 14 amino acids. V was cut by 2 bases and J by 5 bases, with 7 bases left in between. The CDR3 coding sequence is TGTGCCAGCAGTTTATACAGGAATAATTCACCCCTCCACTTT. Its translation is CASSLYRNNSPLHF.

This clonotype was seen ten or more times. The chain carries TRBV12-3 or TRBV12-4 and TRBJ2-1; 9 bases align to TRBD2. The CDR3 has 17 amino acids. Trimming at V came to 4 bases and at J to 7 bases, leaving 14 bases not matched to a gene. Written as DNA, the CDR3 is TGTGCCAGCAGTTCCGGGGGGGTAGCGGGGGCTCCTAATGAGCAGTTCTTC. It codes for CASSSGGVAGAPNEQFF.

This clonotype was recorded many times. The chain joins TRBV3-1 to TRBJ2-5, with D perhaps matching TRBD1 or TRBD2 (6 bases each). V was trimmed by 1 base and J by 4 bases, leaving 16 bases between them. CDR1 LGHDT and CDR2 YNNKEL come from the germline V gene (reference sequence). CDR3 size: 16 residues. The CDR3: CASSQALRGPGETQYF. In nucleotides, the CDR3 is TGTGCCAGCAGCCAAGCTCTCCGGGGGCCAGGAGAGACCCAGTACTTC.

This clonotype was detected only a few times. V and J are TRBV5-4 and TRBJ2-5; 10 nucleotides line up with TRBD1. Trimming removed 5 bases from V and 1 base from J; junction bases left unmatched: 2. The CDR3 has 14 residues. Germline V lookup: CDR1 SGHNT, CDR2 YYREEE (reference sequence). CDR3 DNA sequence: TGTGCCAGCAGTCGACAGGGGGCCCAAGAGACCCAGTACTTC. Translating gives CASSRQGAQETQYF.